The present entry profiles one T cell receptor (beta chain) with its context. The antigen is undetermined. TCR sequencing used cDNA made by reverse transcription of extracted RNA. Assay: immunoSEQ multiplex PCR; the TCRdb copy retains only in-frame clones and omits some. The data show some 80,000 clones, around 61% seen once. Treatment defined: oral pan-JAK inhibitor, 5-10 mg twice daily. Lesional scalp tissue (obtained by punch biopsy) and peripheral blood were collected from alopecia areata patients. Germline assignment: CDR1 SGHDT and CDR2 YYEEEE. Trimming took 4 bases from V and 0 from J, leaving 10 bases between them. This CDR3 has 15 residues. The record originates from a study of CD8+ T cells in alopecia areata. Notes on the study in general: While tofacitinib was given, many expanded lesional clones persisted in scalp and blood.

This receptor was identified in a human donor with alopecia areata. V usage is TRBV5-6 and J usage is TRBJ1-4; D is uncertain. The sequences come from CD8+ T cells sorted from blood, collected at week 24, from a patient treated with tofacitinib. CDR3 sequence reads: CASSIGLATNEKLFF. The DNA of the CDR3 is TGTGCCAGCAGCATCGGGCTTGCAACTAATGAAAAACTGTTTTTT.